These T cell receptor beta chains were read from a single sample in a study of T-cell reconstitution after alpha-beta-depleted transplantation in children. From the PCR reads, TCRdb called clonotypes with MiXCR, one entry per CDR3 protein. Counted here are 780,000 or so distinct CDR3 sequences, about 15% occurring once; the ten biggest clones make up approximately 5%. This specimen consisted of PBMCs, mostly from graft donor cells, obtained 360 days after TCRalphabeta/CD19-depleted stem cell transplant. The receptor set was obtained from a male patient younger than 18 who had a stem cell transplant for acute lymphoblastic leukemia, so the T cells may come from the graft donor. CDR3s include the opening cysteine and the closing phenylalanine or tryptophan. A D gene is named only where the DNA matches it firmly. Clone size is shown for a subset of rows, as once, few, many or a class of expanded clone.

j_gene: TRBJ2-7; d_gene: -; abundance: few; v_gene: TRBV7-2; CDR3aa: CASSLGGPSKEQYF; CDR3nt: TGTGCCAGCAGCTTAGGAGGACCCAGCAAGGAGCAGTACTTC
j_gene: TRBJ2-4; d_gene: TRBD2; abundance: -; v_gene: TRBV5-1; CDR3aa: CASSLTVLANRAKNIQYF; CDR3nt: TGCGCCAGCAGCTTAACGGTACTAGCGAACCGAGCCAAAAACATTCAGTACTTC
j_gene: TRBJ2-1; d_gene: TRBD1; abundance: once; v_gene: TRBV20-1; CDR3aa: CSARLSGQGKYNEQFF; CDR3nt: TGCAGTGCTAGATTGTCCGGACAGGGCAAGTACAATGAGCAGTTCTTC
j_gene: TRBJ2-4; d_gene: -; abundance: -; v_gene: TRBV19; CDR3aa: CASSIGGIIQYF; CDR3nt: TGTGCCAGTAGTATTGGGGGTATCATTCAGTACTTC
j_gene: TRBJ2-7; d_gene: TRBD1; abundance: -; v_gene: TRBV5-1; CDR3aa: CASSPLLTGSSYEQYF; CDR3nt: TGCGCCAGCAGCCCACTATTGACAGGGTCCTCCTACGAGCAGTACTTC
j_gene: TRBJ2-7; d_gene: -; abundance: few; v_gene: TRBV2; CDR3aa: CASSEAVRATYEQYF; CDR3nt: TGTGCCAGCAGTGAAGCGGTCCGGGCAACCTACGAGCAGTACTTC
j_gene: TRBJ2-7; d_gene: TRBD2; abundance: -; v_gene: TRBV6-1; CDR3aa: CASRTSGYYEQYF; CDR3nt: TGTGCCAGCAGAACTAGCGGCTACTACGAGCAGTACTTC
j_gene: TRBJ1-1; d_gene: -; abundance: many; v_gene: TRBV12-5; CDR3aa: CASGLEIDARGFF; CDR3nt: TGTGCTAGTGGTTTGGAGATAGACGCCCGGGGTTTCTTT
j_gene: TRBJ2-7; d_gene: TRBD2; abundance: -; v_gene: TRBV4-1; CDR3aa: CASSQPASGRAYEQYF; CDR3nt: TGCGCCAGCAGCCAACCTGCTAGCGGGAGGGCCTACGAGCAGTACTTC
j_gene: TRBJ2-5; d_gene: -; abundance: few; v_gene: TRBV27; CDR3aa: CASRPKLLQETQYF; CDR3nt: TGTGCCAGCAGGCCCAAGTTGCTCCAAGAGACCCAGTACTTC
j_gene: TRBJ1-5; d_gene: -; abundance: -; v_gene: TRBV28; CDR3aa: CASSSQEGSNQPQHF; CDR3nt: TGTGCCAGCAGTTCCCAGGAGGGGAGCAATCAGCCCCAGCATTTT